This TCR beta chain was observed in a study of patients and donors after allogeneic stem cell transplantation. Each CDR3 protein gets one entry after TCRdb re-called the RT-PCR reads with MiXCR. The table records about a million distinct CDR3 sequences, about a sixth of them present only once. Germline V CDR1 and CDR2: SQVTM, ANQGSEA. V lost 6 bases and J 2 bases, leaving 11 bases between the germline ends. CDR3 length equals 14 residues. The chain combines TRBV29-1 with TRBJ2-6, with a tentative D call TRBD1 (5 bases). Sequenced sample: blood, either unsorted or a sorted T cell fraction (not recorded which). The sequence derives from a human donor who was either an allogeneic HSCT recipient or a stem cell or donor lymphocyte infusion donor (not recorded which). It is not recorded whose cells these are; they may come from a transplant donor. The CDR3 reads CSVTRGTGANVLTF. The CDR3 region has the DNA TGCAGCGTCACAAGGGGAACTGGGGCCAACGTCCTGACTTTC.